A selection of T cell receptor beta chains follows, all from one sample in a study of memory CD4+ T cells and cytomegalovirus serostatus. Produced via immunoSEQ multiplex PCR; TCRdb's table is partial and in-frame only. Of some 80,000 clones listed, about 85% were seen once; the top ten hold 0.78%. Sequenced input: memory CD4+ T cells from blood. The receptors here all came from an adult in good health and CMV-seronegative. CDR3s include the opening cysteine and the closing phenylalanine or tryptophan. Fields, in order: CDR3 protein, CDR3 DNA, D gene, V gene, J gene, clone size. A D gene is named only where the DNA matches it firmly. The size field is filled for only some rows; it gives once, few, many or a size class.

CASSHEEVWDNNSPLHF	TGTGCCAGCAGCCACGAAGAAGTCTGGGACAATAATTCACCCCTCCACTTT	.	TRBV7-8	TRBJ1-6	medium-sized
CASSPYTAGPNQPQHF	TGTGCCAGCAGCCCATATACGGCAGGGCCCAATCAGCCCCAGCATTTT	.	TRBV7-2	TRBJ1-5	.
CASSLGGQTWGYTF	TGTGCCAGCAGCTTGGGAGGACAGACCTGGGGCTACACCTTC	.	TRBV5-4	TRBJ1-2	once
CASSAGTGDYEQYF	TGCGCCAGCAGCGCCGGGACGGGCGACTACGAGCAGTACTTC	.	TRBV5-1	TRBJ2-7	.
CASSPEEHMNTEAFF	TGTGCCAGCTCACCGGAGGAGCACATGAACACTGAAGCTTTCTTT	.	TRBV18	TRBJ1-1	.
CASSLTGSQPQHF	TGTGCCAGCAGCTTAACAGGGTCTCAGCCCCAGCATTTT	.	TRBV7-3	TRBJ1-5	few
CASSFVRSNYGYTF	TGTGCCAGCAGTTTTGTCAGGTCTAACTATGGCTACACCTTC	.	TRBV28	TRBJ1-2	.
CASSLSYNEQFF	TGTGCCAGCAGTCTCTCCTACAATGAGCAGTTCTTC	.	TRBV27	TRBJ2-1	.
CASSIDRGYVNEQFF	TGTGCCAGTAGTATAGACAGGGGGTATGTAAATGAGCAGTTCTTC	TRBD1	TRBV19	TRBJ2-1	.
CASSQVKGSDYGYTF	TGTGCCAGCAGCCAAGTTAAGGGTTCAGACTATGGCTACACCTTC	.	TRBV4-2	TRBJ1-2	.
CASSPWRDRAHNSPLHF	TGTGCCAGCAGCCCCTGGAGAGACAGGGCGCATAATTCACCCCTCCACTTT	TRBD1	TRBV14	TRBJ1-6	.
CASSPRQGGEETQYF	TGTGCCAGCTCACCGCGGCAGGGGGGCGAAGAGACCCAGTACTTC	.	TRBV18	TRBJ2-5	.
CASSWIIRTPRGPLHF	TGTGCCAGCAGTTGGATTATTAGGACACCCCGGGGGCCCCTCCACTTT	.	TRBV27	TRBJ1-6	.
CAWTAPGQAYEQYF	TGTGCCTGGACCGCTCCGGGACAGGCCTACGAGCAGTACTTC	TRBD1	TRBV30	TRBJ2-7	once
CASRPDRGREKLFF	TGCGCCAGCAGGCCGGACAGGGGGCGAGAAAAACTGTTTTTT	TRBD1	TRBV5-1	TRBJ1-4	.
CASSPQSQGAHTF	TGTGCCAGCAGCCCGCAGTCTCAGGGAGCACACACCTTC	.	TRBV7-9	TRBJ1-2	few
CASRSGQSPKNIQYF	TGTGCCAGCAGATCAGGACAGAGCCCCAAAAACATTCAGTACTTC	.	TRBV7-2	TRBJ2-4	.
CASSPQTGGRDEQFF	TGTGCCAGCTCACCCCAGACAGGGGGGCGCGATGAGCAGTTCTTC	TRBD1	TRBV18	TRBJ2-1	.
CASSIRRGLGYGYTF	TGTGCCAGCAGCATCAGGAGGGGGCTGGGCTATGGCTACACCTTC	TRBD1	TRBV7-9	TRBJ1-2	few
CASRRGRGGIQTQYF	TGCGCCAGCAGACGGGGGCGGGGGGGCATCCAGACCCAGTACTTC	TRBD2	TRBV10-2	TRBJ2-5	.
CASSLVQGGGYTF	TGTGCCAGCAGCTTAGTGCAGGGGGGTGGCTACACCTTC	TRBD1	TRBV11-2	TRBJ1-2	.
CASSWDSTYEQYF	TGTGCCAGCAGTTGGGACAGTACCTACGAGCAGTACTTC	TRBD1	TRBV6-6	TRBJ2-7	.
CASSMTFRGQGNTIYF	TGCGCCAGCAGCATGACATTCAGGGGGCAAGGAAACACCATATATTTT	TRBD1	TRBV5-1	TRBJ1-3	.
CASSPGTGTETQYF	TGTGCCAGCAGTCCCGGGACAGGGACAGAGACCCAGTACTTC	TRBD1	TRBV6-5	TRBJ2-5	few
CASSNSPGAGNTIYF	TGTGCCAGCAGCAATAGTCCGGGTGCTGGAAACACCATATATTTT	.	TRBV5-6	TRBJ1-3	.
CASSRQYEQYF	TGTGCCAGCAGCCGACAGTACGAGCAGTACTTC	.	TRBV7-9	TRBJ2-7	.
CASSLAWAQPQHF	TGTGCCAGCAGCTTAGCGTGGGCCCAGCCCCAGCATTTT	.	TRBV7-9	TRBJ1-5	.
CASSSTGAVKGGYTF	TGTGCCAGCAGCTCCACCGGCGCCGTAAAGGGTGGCTACACCTTC	.	TRBV11-2	TRBJ1-2	.
CAWREPFSRAEAFF	TGTGCCTGGAGGGAACCCTTTTCACGGGCTGAAGCTTTCTTT	.	TRBV30	TRBJ1-1	.
CASSESVGPEAFF	TGCGCCAGCAGTGAGTCGGTGGGTCCTGAAGCTTTCTTT	.	TRBV10-1	TRBJ1-1	.
CASSLSTGGLFF	TGTGCCAGCAGCCTATCGACAGGGGGACTGTTTTTT	TRBD1	TRBV14	TRBJ1-4	.
CASSGDGTEAFF	TGTGCCAGCAGCGGGGACGGCACTGAAGCTTTCTTT	.	TRBV9	TRBJ1-1	once
CASRGQGAGELFF	TGTGCCAGTCGTGGACAGGGGGCCGGGGAGCTGTTTTTT	TRBD1	TRBV19	TRBJ2-2	.
CASSQSPGQGATIYF	TGCGCCAGCAGCCAATCCCCGGGACAGGGGGCCACCATATATTTT	TRBD1	TRBV4-3	TRBJ1-3	once
CASSQGLQAHGYTF	TGCGCCAGCAGCCAGGGTTTACAGGCCCATGGCTACACCTTC	.	TRBV4-3	TRBJ1-2	.
CSVEFETAKQFF	TGCAGCGTTGAATTCGAGACAGCTAAGCAGTTCTTC	.	TRBV29-1	TRBJ2-1	.
CASTRGLTTGNTIYF	TGTGCCAGCACCAGGGGCCTAACAACAGGAAACACCATATATTTT	.	TRBV6-1	TRBJ1-3	.
CASSQTGRTVWYQPQHF	TGTGCCAGCAGCCAAACTGGGCGGACAGTATGGTATCAGCCCCAGCATTTT	.	TRBV11-3	TRBJ1-5	.
CAWRPGQLGSGSQYF	TGTGCCTGGAGACCCGGACAGTTGGGTAGTGGGTCCCAGTACTTC	.	TRBV30	TRBJ2-5	.
CASSTTGTGELFF	TGTGCCAGTAGCACTACAGGGACCGGGGAGCTGTTTTTT	.	TRBV19	TRBJ2-2	.
CASTLGQDHNYEQYF	TGTGCCAGCACTTTAGGGCAAGACCACAACTACGAGCAGTACTTC	.	TRBV7-9	TRBJ2-7	.
CASRYGTGHGYTF	TGTGCCAGTAGATATGGGACAGGGCATGGCTACACCTTC	TRBD1	TRBV19	TRBJ1-2	once
CASRDKQEILNIQYF	TGTGCCAGCAGAGACAAACAGGAGATTCTAAACATTCAGTACTTC	.	TRBV6-1	TRBJ2-4	.
CASSQSRGQRNTIYF	TGCGCCAGCAGCCAATCACGGGGGCAAAGAAACACCATATATTTT	.	TRBV4-3	TRBJ1-3	.
CASSLGFSNTQYF	TGTGCCAGCAGCTTAGGTTTTTCTAATACGCAGTATTTT	.	TRBV7-9	TRBJ2-3	.
CASSQGGRPVKLFF	TGTGCCAGCAGCCAAGGGGGACGCCCGGTGAAACTGTTTTTT	.	TRBV11-2	TRBJ1-4	.
CSVELARVMGEQYF	TGCAGCGTTGAGCTGGCCAGGGTGATGGGGGAGCAGTACTTC	.	TRBV29-1	TRBJ2-7	once
CASSRGAGANVLTF	TGTGCCAGTAGTAGGGGGGCTGGGGCCAACGTCCTGACTTTC	.	TRBV19	TRBJ2-6	once
CATKWLTEGTEAFF	TGTGCCACGAAGTGGCTTACGGAGGGCACTGAAGCTTTCTTT	.	TRBV10-3	TRBJ1-1	.
CASSSATGRNYGYTF	TGTGCCAGCAGTTCGGCGACGGGACGTAACTATGGCTACACCTTC	.	TRBV7-2	TRBJ1-2	.
CASSLSGYEQYF	TGTGCCAGCAGCTTAAGCGGATACGAGCAGTACTTC	.	TRBV11-2	TRBJ2-7	.
CASSPPSLGDQPQHF	TGTGCCAGCTCACCGCCGTCCCTCGGGGATCAGCCCCAGCATTTT	.	TRBV18	TRBJ1-5	.
CAIRGQFSEQYF	TGTGCCATCAGGGGGCAATTTTCCGAGCAGTACTTC	.	TRBV10-3	TRBJ2-7	.
CASSWVWGGTAEQFF	TGTGCCAGCAGCTGGGTGTGGGGGGGCACGGCTGAGCAGTTCTTC	.	TRBV7-2	TRBJ2-1	.